A selection of T cell receptor beta chains follows, all from one sample in a study of shared clonotypes between healthy human individuals. The repertoire was sequenced with immunoSEQ multiplex PCR; TCRdb's copy has only in-frame clones and lacks some. The sample lists around 2,000,000 clones, over 85% occurring once. Specimen: naive CD8+ T cells sorted from blood. All receptors come from a man between 18 and 35 years old in good health. Both conserved end residues are part of each CDR3. A D gene is named only where the DNA matches it firmly. Part of the rows lack a size; the others show once, few, many or a class for expanded clones.

CDR3,DNA,size,J,V,D
CASSPPVVGSGSGTDTQYF,TGTGCCAGCAGCCCGCCCGTCGTGGGTAGCGGGAGCGGCACAGATACGCAGTATTTT,.,TRBJ2-3,TRBV7-9,TRBD2
CASSHRLAGGPDNEQFF,TGTGCCAGCAGCCATCGACTAGCGGGAGGGCCGGACAATGAGCAGTTCTTC,.,TRBJ2-1,TRBV27,TRBD2
CASSPPGNTEAFF,TGTGCCAGCAGCCCCCCGGGTAACACTGAAGCTTTCTTT,.,TRBJ1-1,TRBV7-6,.
CASSRGQNTEAFF,TGTGCCAGCAGCCGCGGGCAGAACACTGAAGCTTTCTTT,.,TRBJ1-1,TRBV13,.
CASSLQGSSYNEQFF,TGTGCCAGCAGTTTACAGGGAAGCTCCTACAATGAGCAGTTCTTC,.,TRBJ2-1,TRBV6-5,.
CASSLTSGGYEQYF,TGTGCCAGCAGTCTGACTAGCGGTGGATACGAGCAGTACTTC,.,TRBJ2-7,TRBV27,TRBD2
CASSLGLAGNTGELFF,TGTGCCAGCTCCCTCGGGCTAGCGGGGAACACCGGGGAGCTGTTTTTT,.,TRBJ2-2,TRBV11-2,TRBD2
CASWGQGNTEAFF,TGTGCCAGCTGGGGACAGGGAAACACTGAAGCTTTCTTT,once,TRBJ1-1,TRBV5-6,TRBD1
CASSEALSGMNDGYTF,TGTGCCAGCAGTGAAGCGCTTTCGGGGATGAATGATGGCTACACCTTC,.,TRBJ1-2,TRBV6-1,.
CAISDLGASYEQYF,TGTGCCATCAGTGATTTAGGGGCCTCCTACGAGCAGTACTTC,.,TRBJ2-7,TRBV10-3,.
CASSPRRLAISYEQYF,TGTGCCAGCAGCCCCAGGAGACTAGCGATTTCCTACGAGCAGTACTTC,.,TRBJ2-7,TRBV5-5,TRBD2
CASSLGSSFNSPLHF,TGTGCCAGCAGTTTAGGTTCCAGTTTTAATTCACCCCTCCACTTT,few,TRBJ1-6,TRBV28,.
CASRGGASYEQYF,TGTGCCAGCAGGGGGGGTGCATCCTACGAGCAGTACTTC,.,TRBJ2-7,TRBV6-5,.
CASQGRTGELFF,TGCGCCAGCCAAGGACGCACCGGGGAGCTGTTTTTT,.,TRBJ2-2,TRBV5-1,.
CATSGLAGLYEQYF,TGTGCCACCTCGGGACTAGCGGGACTCTACGAGCAGTACTTC,.,TRBJ2-7,TRBV6-6,TRBD2
CASSWVGDSYEQYF,TGTGCCAGCAGCTGGGTGGGCGACTCCTACGAGCAGTACTTC,.,TRBJ2-7,TRBV7-2,.
CASSIPGVPWDEQYF,TGTGCCAGCAGCATCCCCGGGGTCCCGTGGGACGAGCAGTACTTC,.,TRBJ2-7,TRBV5-4,.
CASSLSRTGKGLNTEAFF,TGTGCCAGCAGTTTATCGAGGACAGGGAAAGGTTTGAACACTGAAGCTTTCTTT,.,TRBJ1-1,TRBV27,TRBD1
CASSQDRGLPYEQYF,TGCGCCAGCAGCCAGGACAGGGGGCTCCCCTACGAGCAGTACTTC,.,TRBJ2-7,TRBV4-3,TRBD1
CAISEGDELKLPYEQYF,TGTGCCATCAGTGAGGGGGACGAGCTGAAGCTCCCATACGAGCAGTACTTC,.,TRBJ2-7,TRBV10-3,.
CASSQGENTGELFF,TGTGCCAGCAGCCAGGGTGAGAACACCGGGGAGCTGTTTTTT,.,TRBJ2-2,TRBV4-2,.
CATNPLWSTDTQYF,TGTGCCACCAACCCTCTCTGGAGCACAGATACGCAGTATTTT,.,TRBJ2-3,TRBV19,.
CASSLGLTSTDTQYF,TGTGCCAGCAGTTTGGGATTAACTAGCACAGATACGCAGTATTTT,.,TRBJ2-3,TRBV2,.
CASSLSPSGRGGFF,TGTGCCAGCAGTTTATCCCCCTCCGGGAGGGGAGGCTTCTTT,.,TRBJ1-1,TRBV27,.
CASSVGPDESYEQYF,TGTGCCAGCAGCGTAGGCCCAGATGAGAGCTACGAGCAGTACTTC,.,TRBJ2-7,TRBV9,.
CASSLRLAFGTTQETQYF,TGTGCCAGCAGCCTGCGGCTGGCATTTGGGACTACCCAAGAGACCCAGTACTTC,.,TRBJ2-5,TRBV13,TRBD2
CASSAGGSNTGELFF,TGTGCCAGCAGCGCCGGGGGGTCGAACACCGGGGAGCTGTTTTTT,.,TRBJ2-2,TRBV9,TRBD2
CASSARRSYEQYF,TGCGCCAGCAGCGCAAGACGGTCCTACGAGCAGTACTTC,.,TRBJ2-7,TRBV4-1,.
CASSLAIAGGQETQYF,TGTGCCAGCAGCTTAGCCATAGCTGGGGGACAAGAGACCCAGTACTTC,.,TRBJ2-5,TRBV7-9,.